This T cell receptor beta chain is drawn from a study of monozygotic twins with inflammatory bowel disease. Findings and limits, study-wide: No repertoire similarity difference was seen between concordant and discordant twins; power was possibly limited.

From whole blood, total RNA was isolated without any sorting of T cells. The CDR3 has 14 amino acids. The germline V gene encodes CDR1 SNHLY and CDR2 FYNNEI. To note about this clonotype: Its antigen is currently unknown.

The authors ran two nested PCRs of around 15 and 10 cycles on TCRalpha and TCRbeta cDNA. TCRdb reprocessed the 5' RACE reads, keeping one entry per CDR3 protein, no DNA. The sample is made up of roughly 140,000 distinct CDR3 sequences, and the top ten hold 2% to 3% of it. The TCR comes from a human donor with ulcerative colitis or Crohn's disease, or a healthy co-twin of an affected twin (not recorded which). The chain employs TRBV2 and TRBJ2-3; TCRdb's assignment of TRBD1 cannot be checked, as there is no DNA. The sequenced sample was blood. CDR3 protein: CASRETEFTDTQYF.